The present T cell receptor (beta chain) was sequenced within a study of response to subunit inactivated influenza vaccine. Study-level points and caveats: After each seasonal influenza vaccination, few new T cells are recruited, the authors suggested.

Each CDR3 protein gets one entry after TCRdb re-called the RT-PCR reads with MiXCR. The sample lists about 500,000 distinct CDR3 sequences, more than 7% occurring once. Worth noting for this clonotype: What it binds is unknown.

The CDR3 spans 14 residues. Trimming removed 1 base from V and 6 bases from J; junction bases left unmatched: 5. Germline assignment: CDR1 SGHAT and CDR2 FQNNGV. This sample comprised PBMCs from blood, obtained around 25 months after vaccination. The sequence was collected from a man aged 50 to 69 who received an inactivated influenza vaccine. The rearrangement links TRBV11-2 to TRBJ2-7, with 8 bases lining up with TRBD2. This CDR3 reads CASSLVTRGGEQYF. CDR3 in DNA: TGTGCCAGCAGCTTAGTGACACGGGGGGGCGAGCAGTACTTC.